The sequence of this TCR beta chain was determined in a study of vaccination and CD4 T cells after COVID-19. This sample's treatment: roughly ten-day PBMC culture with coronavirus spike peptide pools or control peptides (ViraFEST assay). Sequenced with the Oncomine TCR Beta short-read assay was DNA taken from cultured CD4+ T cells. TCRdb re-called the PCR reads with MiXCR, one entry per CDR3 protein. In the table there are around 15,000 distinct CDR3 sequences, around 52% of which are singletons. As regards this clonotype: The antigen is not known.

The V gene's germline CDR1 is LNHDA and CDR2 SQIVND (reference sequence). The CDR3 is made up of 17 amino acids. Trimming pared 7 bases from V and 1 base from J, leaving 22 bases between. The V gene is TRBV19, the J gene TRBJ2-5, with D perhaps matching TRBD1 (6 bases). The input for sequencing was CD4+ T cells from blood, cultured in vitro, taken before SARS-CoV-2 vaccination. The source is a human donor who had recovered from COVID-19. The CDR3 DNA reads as TGTGCCAGTACGAAAATGATTCCAGGGGCTACCCAAGAGACCCAGTACTTC. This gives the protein CASTKMIPGATQETQYF.